This T cell receptor (beta chain) emerged from a study of patients and donors after allogeneic stem cell transplantation. CDR3 length: 13 residues. V was shortened by 3 bases and J by 10 bases, with 13 bases between the two germline ends. TCRdb called the RT-PCR reads again in MiXCR, with one record for every CDR3 protein. The data hold some 960,000 distinct CDR3 sequences, with approximately 19% observed a single time. The source is a human donor who was either an allogeneic HSCT recipient or a stem cell or donor lymphocyte infusion donor (not recorded which). It is not recorded whose cells these are; they may come from a transplant donor. This chain links TRBV12-3 or TRBV12-4 with TRBJ2-4; possibly TRBD1 or TRBD2 for D (5 bases each). Sequenced material: blood, either unsorted or a sorted T cell fraction (not recorded which). This chain's CDR3 is CASSFRRDPIQYF. The CDR3 nucleotides read TGTGCCAGCAGTTTCCGTAGGGACCCAATTCAGTACTTC.